This passage covers 32 T cell receptor beta chains from one sample sequenced in a study of radiotherapy plus CTLA-4 blockade in lung cancer. Libraries were prepared by immunoSEQ multiplex PCR; TCRdb keeps only in-frame clonotypes and omits some of them. The repertoire includes 52,000 or so clones, approximately 82% of them detected once, and 6% to 7% sits in the top ten. The sample was peripheral blood, taken from a patient treated with radiotherapy plus ipilimumab. The source of these receptors is a human donor with non-small cell lung cancer whose response to radiotherapy plus ipilimumab could not be evaluated.

The V gene is TRBV6-1, the J gene TRBJ2-2; 8 positions match TRBD1. Germline V lookup: CDR1 MNHNS, CDR2 SASEGT. V lost 6 bases, J lost 2 bases, and 5 bases stayed unmatched. The length of the CDR3 is 15 residues. Written as DNA, the CDR3 is TGTGCCAGCAGACAGACAGGGGTAAACACCGGGGAGCTGTTTTTT. Translation gives CASRQTGVNTGELFF.

This clone was seen just once. This rearrangement joins TRBV11-2 to TRBJ2-7, with 11 positions matching TRBD2. Germline V lookup: CDR1 SGHAT, CDR2 FQNNGV. Trimming cost V 0 bases and J 0 bases; bases outside gene matches: 7. CDR3 length: 18 residues. In DNA form, the CDR3 reads TGTGCCAGCAGCTTAGATGCTAGCGGGAGGCCCCGCTCCTACGAGCAGTACTTC. Its protein product is CASSLDASGRPRSYEQYF.

The chain carries TRBV4-1 and TRBJ1-5; D might be TRBD1 (6 bases). Between the trimmed V and J ends, which lost 0 bases and 0 bases, there was a span of 15 bases. CDR1 is MGHRA and CDR2 is YSYEKL in the germline V gene. The CDR3 loop spans 18 amino acids. CDR3 protein: CASSQDSPTGYSNQPQHF. For the CDR3, the DNA is TGCGCCAGCAGCCAAGATTCCCCGACAGGATATAGCAATCAGCCCCAGCATTTT.

The chain is built from TRBV10-3 and TRBJ1-3, with 9 bases aligning to TRBD1. The CDR3 sequence is 14 residues long. V gave up 8 bases and J gave up 0 bases; unmatched junction bases: 2. Germline CDR1 is ENHRY and CDR2 is SYGVKD. The CDR3 DNA sequence: TGTGCCATCGGGGACAGGGTCTCTGGAAACACCATATATTTT. Its protein is CAIGDRVSGNTIYF.

The chain recombines TRBV29-1 with TRBJ2-7; 12 nucleotides match TRBD1. Germline V gives CDR1 SQVTM, CDR2 ANQGSEA. The CDR3 contains 13 residues. J was trimmed by 7 bases and V by 4 bases; bases with no gene match: 5. CDR3 nucleotide sequence: TGCAGCGTTGGGGGACAGGGGGCGCGGGAGCAGTACTTC. This gives the protein CSVGGQGAREQYF.

The chain employs TRBV7-2 and TRBJ2-1; D gene unclear. V lost 5 bases and J lost 0, with 14 bases in between. This CDR3 is 16 amino acids long. Germline V gene sequence: CDR1 SGHTA, CDR2 FQGNSA. In DNA, the CDR3 is TGTGCCAGCAGCCGCACTCGCCTGAGCTCCTACAATGAGCAGTTCTTC. Translated: CASSRTRLSSYNEQFF.

The rearrangement links TRBV5-4 to TRBJ2-1, with 10 bases aligning to TRBD2. Germline assignment: CDR1 SGHNT and CDR2 YYREEE (reference sequence). There are 16 residues in the CDR3. Trimming cost V 0 bases and J 5 bases; bases outside gene matches: 5. In DNA, the CDR3 is TGTGCCAGCAGCTTGGCCTTTACTAGCGGGAACAATGAGCAGTTCTTC. Translation: CASSLAFTSGNNEQFF. The complete variable domain, with remaining parts taken from reference TRBV5-4 and TRBJ2-1, reads ETGVTQSPTHLIKTRGQQVTLRCSSQSGHNTVSWYQQALGQGPQFIFQYYREEENGRGNFPPRFSGLQFPNYSSELNVNALELDDSALYLCASSLAFTSGNNEQFFGPGTRLTVL.

In this sample, this clone turned up many times. CDR3 coding DNA: TGTGCCTGGAGTGTCTTGCGGGAGGGCCCCAAGTTCTTC. This sequence encodes CAWSVLREGPKFF. This sequence joins TRBV30 and TRBJ2-1, with 9 bases aligning to TRBD2. Unmatched junction bases numbered 8, after V lost 0 bases and J lost 14 bases. The CDR3 length is 13 residues. The V gene's germline CDR1 is GTSNPN and CDR2 SVGIG (reference sequence).

The chain combines TRBV7-2 with TRBJ2-5, with TRBD1 matching over 9 bases. Germline CDR1 and CDR2: SGHTA and FQGNSA. V lost 6 bases, J lost 0 bases, and 8 bases stayed unmatched. The CDR3 covers 16 residues. CDR3 in DNA: TGTGCCAGCAGGAGGACAGGGGCTCTGTACCAAGAGACCCAGTACTTC. This sequence encodes CASRRTGALYQETQYF.

The CDR3 DNA sequence: TGTGCCAGCACCCTCGGGGGGGCAATCAGGGAAAAACTGTTTTTT. This translates into CASTLGGAIREKLFF. The chain carries TRBV28 and TRBJ1-4; maybe TRBD1 (6 bases). This CDR3 is built from 15 residues. Per germline, CDR1 MDHEN and CDR2 SYDVKM. V lost 7 bases, J lost 8 bases, and 20 bases lay in between.

The chain is built from TRBV7-6 and TRBJ1-5, with 7 bases lining up with TRBD1. The CDR3 extends over 15 amino acids. Germline V CDR1 and CDR2: SGHVS, FNYEAQ. Trimming cost V 6 bases and J 6 bases; bases outside gene matches: 11. This chain's CDR3 is CASSSRGGVGQPQHF. The CDR3 bases are TGTGCCAGCAGTTCGAGAGGGGGCGTCGGTCAGCCCCAGCATTTT.

The V call is TRBV6-6, the J call TRBJ1-4; a possible D gene is TRBD1 (6 bases). This CDR3 is 14 amino acids long. Germline loops: CDR1 MNHNY, CDR2 SVGAGI (reference sequence). Trimming stripped 6 bases from V and 5 bases from J, with 13 bases between. CDR3 in DNA: TGTGCCAGCAGACCCACAGGGCCGAATGAAAAACTGTTTTTT. Amino acid sequence: CASRPTGPNEKLFF.

Only a few counts were recorded for this clone. The CDR3 loop is CASSLAPGEQYF. DNA of the CDR3: TGCGCCAGCAGCTTAGCGCCGGGCGAGCAGTACTTC. The rearrangement links TRBV5-1 to TRBJ2-7, with unresolved D. This CDR3 comprises 12 residues. V lost 2 bases and J 6 bases, leaving 9 bases between the germline ends. The germline V gene encodes CDR1 SGHRS and CDR2 YFSETQ.

This sequence joins TRBV6-5 and TRBJ1-5; 7 nucleotides line up with TRBD1. CDR1 MNHEY and CDR2 SVGAGI come from the germline V gene. Trimming at V came to 1 base and at J to 7 bases, leaving 4 bases not matched to a gene. The CDR3 length is 14 residues. The CDR3 here is CASSYYRGGQPQHF. The CDR3 DNA is TGTGCCAGCAGTTACTACAGGGGCGGCCAGCCCCAGCATTTT.

This clone came up a few times. The CDR3 region is CASSSDSRGTGELFF. The CDR3, as DNA: TGTGCCAGCAGCTCTGACTCCCGGGGAACCGGGGAGCTGTTTTTT. The rearrangement uses TRBV5-4 and TRBJ2-2; possibly TRBD2 for D (5 bases). The germline gives CDR1 SGHNT, CDR2 YYREEE (reference sequence). The CDR3 loop spans 15 amino acids. V lost 3 bases and J 5 bases, leaving 14 bases between the germline ends.

The V gene is TRBV5-1, the J gene TRBJ2-2; 7 positions agree with TRBD1. The length of the CDR3 is 15 residues. V shed 4 bases and J 7 bases; nucleotides not matched to a gene: 10. Germline V gene data show CDR1 as SGHRS and CDR2 as YFSETQ. CDR3 nucleotide sequence: TGCGCCAGCAGCCCCCGACAGGGTAACGGCGGGGAGCTGTTTTTT. It encodes CASSPRQGNGGELFF.

This clone has a handful of counts. The chain employs TRBV4-1 and TRBJ1-2; D may be TRBD1 (6 bases). CDR3 size: 13 residues. Germline assignment: CDR1 MGHRA and CDR2 YSYEKL. V was pared by 4 bases and J by 4 bases, with 10 bases between. CDR3 sequence (DNA): TGCGCCAGCAGCCCTGGGACATCCTATGGCTACACCTTC. It is translated as CASSPGTSYGYTF.

The chain uses TRBV4-1 and TRBJ1-2; 9 bases line up with TRBD1. With 2 bases clipped from V and 4 bases from J, the junction kept 8 bases outside the gene matches. The CDR3 is 16 residues long. Germline V lookup: CDR1 MGHRA, CDR2 YSYEKL. In DNA form, the CDR3 reads TGCGCCAGCAGCCAATTGGACAGGGGAAGGAGCTATGGCTACACCTTC. It is translated as CASSQLDRGRSYGYTF.

The genes are TRBV7-8 and TRBJ2-1; 13 bases agree with TRBD2. J was trimmed by 5 bases and V by 5 bases; bases with no gene match: 12. The CDR3 is 18 amino acids. CDR1 is SGHVS, CDR2 FQNEAQ, per germline. CDR3 sequence reads: CASSPWTSGSRGHNEQFF. Written as DNA, the CDR3 is TGTGCCAGCAGCCCGTGGACTAGCGGGAGTAGGGGCCACAATGAGCAGTTCTTC.

The rearrangement uses TRBV7-8 and TRBJ2-7; D is unresolved. V was pared by 5 bases and J by 0 bases, with 5 bases between. This CDR3 comprises 12 residues. CDR1 is SGHVS and CDR2 is FQNEAQ in the germline V gene. CDR3 sequence reads: CASSPNSYEQYF. As DNA, the CDR3 is TGTGCCAGCAGCCCAAACTCCTACGAGCAGTACTTC. The entire variable domain, with the rest obtained from reference TRBV7-8 and TRBJ2-7, is as follows: GAGVSQSPRYKVAKRGQDVALRCDPISGHVSLFWYQQALGQGPEFLTYFQNEAQLDKSGLPSDRFFAERPEGSVSTLKIQRTQQEDSAVYLCASSPNSYEQYFGPGTRLTVT.

The chain links TRBV6-5 to TRBJ2-7, with TRBD1 matching 9 bases. V shed 2 bases and J 4 bases; nucleotides not matched to a gene: 6. Per the germline V gene, CDR1 is MNHEY and CDR2 is SVGAGI. CDR3 length: 15 residues. CDR3: CASSYSDRGRYEQYF. The CDR3, as DNA: TGTGCCAGCAGTTACAGCGACAGGGGGAGGTACGAGCAGTACTTC.

This clone was seen more than once but under ten times. The chain has TRBV5-6 and TRBJ2-5; 16 bases align to TRBD2. Germline trimming cut 4 bases from V and 4 bases from J; bases unmatched to any gene: 7. Germline V lookup: CDR1 SGHDT, CDR2 YYEEEE. The CDR3 is made up of 17 amino acids. CDR3 sequence (DNA): TGTGCCAGCAGCAGGGGACTAGCGGGGGGGCGGGGAGAGACCCAGTACTTC. Protein sequence: CASSRGLAGGRGETQYF. Combining the CDR3 with reference TRBV5-6 and TRBJ2-5 gives the whole variable domain DAGVTQSPTHLIKTRGQQVTLRCSPKSGHDTVSWYQQALGQGPQFIFQYYEEEERQRGNFPDRFSGHQFPNYSSELNVNALLLGDSALYLCASSRGLAGGRGETQYFGPGTRLLVL.

This clone occurred once. This rearrangement joins TRBV15 to TRBJ2-1; D unresolved. Per germline, CDR1 LNHNV and CDR2 YYDKDF (reference sequence). There are 22 residues in the CDR3. V lost 0 bases, J lost 1 base, and 28 bases lay in between. The CDR3 loop reads CATSRDIAEETPQMVSYNEQFF. The DNA of the CDR3 is TGTGCCACCAGCAGAGATATAGCAGAGGAGACTCCCCAAATGGTATCCTACAATGAGCAGTTCTTC.

This clone was recorded once. J is TRBJ2-5 and V is TRBV12-5; D is ambiguous. The CDR3 totals 13 residues. V was pared by 1 base and J by 3 bases, with 6 bases between. From germline, CDR1 is LGHNT and CDR2 FRNRAP. This CDR3 is CASGLALEETQYF. For the CDR3, the DNA is TGTGCTAGTGGTTTGGCCCTTGAAGAGACCCAGTACTTC.

The chain is built from TRBV5-4 and TRBJ2-1; TRBD2 might be the D (6 bases). Trimming shortened V by 4 bases and J by 3 bases, and 14 bases separated the two germline ends. The CDR3 consists of 15 residues. Germline assignment: CDR1 SGHNT and CDR2 YYREEE (reference sequence). The CDR3: CASSDGRGFYNEQFF. The CDR3, as DNA: TGTGCCAGCAGCGACGGGAGAGGGTTCTACAATGAGCAGTTCTTC.

This clone was recorded only once. This chain joins TRBV7-8 and TRBJ2-7; 13 bases align to TRBD2. CDR1 and CDR2 from the germline V gene are SGHVS and FQNEAQ. The CDR3 length is 15 residues. Losses at the gene ends were 6 bases for V and 6 bases for J; bases not matched to a gene: 8. The DNA for the CDR3 is TGTGCCAGCAGGAGACTAGCGGGAGGAAAGGGCGAGCAGTACTTC. Its protein product is CASRRLAGGKGEQYF.

The gene calls are TRBV6-4 and TRBJ2-1; TRBD2 matches at 8 bases. The junction had 7 bases not matched to a gene; V was cut back by 5 bases and J by 4 bases. The CDR3 spans 15 residues. In germline, CDR1 is MRHNA, CDR2 SNTAGT. The CDR3 is CASSLTGGLYNEQFF. DNA for the CDR3: TGTGCCAGCAGTTTGACGGGGGGGCTATACAATGAGCAGTTCTTC.

V gene TRBV15 combines with J gene TRBJ2-3; D not certain. V lost 0 bases and J lost 2, with 12 bases in between. Germline V CDR1 and CDR2: LNHNV, YYDKDF (reference sequence). The CDR3 totals 16 residues. The CDR3 bases are TGTGCCACCAGCAGAGAACGGCGCGGATACACAGATACGCAGTATTTT. This gives the protein CATSRERRGYTDTQYF.

This clone was seen only once. CDR3 in amino acids: CASSFRGRLAGVADTQYF. As DNA, the CDR3 is TGTGCCAGCAGCTTTAGGGGGAGACTAGCGGGAGTGGCAGATACGCAGTATTTT. The rearrangement links TRBV11-2 to TRBJ2-3, with 12 nucleotides matching TRBD2. V shed 3 bases, J shed 4 bases, and the junction held 11 bases outside the gene matches. This CDR3 has 18 residues. Germline V gives CDR1 SGHAT, CDR2 FQNNGV.

The chain carries TRBV27 and TRBJ2-3, with 9 bases aligning to TRBD2. The germline gives CDR1 MNHEY, CDR2 SMNVEV (reference sequence). V shed 7 bases and J 4 bases; nucleotides not matched to a gene: 21. This CDR3 comprises 19 residues. CDR3 region: CASMTGTSNTSGSADTQYF. The CDR3 region has the DNA TGTGCCAGCATGACAGGGACTAGCAATACTAGTGGGTCTGCAGATACGCAGTATTTT.

The J gene is TRBJ2-5, the V gene TRBV9, with D unresolved. The CDR3 runs 13 residues. V was shortened by 0 bases and J by 2 bases, with 5 bases between the two germline ends. Germline V CDR1 and CDR2: SGDLS, YYNGEE. The CDR3 DNA is TGTGCCAGCAGCGTAGGGAGACAAGAGACCCAGTACTTC. Its translation: CASSVGRQETQYF.

This clone was picked up one time. V and J are TRBV13 and TRBJ2-5, with 14 positions matching TRBD2. The J call may be mistaken, given a closer DNA end match to TRBJ2-7. The CDR3 totals 18 residues. Germline V gene data show CDR1 as PRHDT and CDR2 as FYEKMQ (reference sequence). The CDR3 here is CASSSTSGRAPPTYEQYF. The CDR3 DNA is TGTGCCAGCAGCTCGACTAGCGGGAGGGCCCCACCAACCTACGAGCAGTACTTC.